This T cell receptor (beta chain) is from a study of tumor and adjacent non-tumor tissue in lung cancer. Study-level points and caveats: Significantly higher TCR diversity was found in tumor than normal lung.

The CDR3 covers 13 residues. Germline assignment: CDR1 MNHEY and CDR2 SVGAGI. Concerning this clonotype itself: Its antigen is not identified. This sequence may be a read error, since a much larger clone differs from it by one base.

A modified ARM-PCR protocol with three rounds of nested PCR amplified TCRbeta. TCRdb reprocessed the multiplex PCR reads with MiXCR, giving one entry per CDR3 protein. The sample lists about 50,000 distinct CDR3 sequences, around three quarters occurring once. RNA was extracted from bulk tissue without any cell sorting. More than 3 cm separated this lung sample from the edge of the tumor. The sequence was collected from a woman aged 60 to 75 with non-small cell lung cancer. The sample taken for sequencing was distant non-tumor lung tissue. This chain links TRBV6-5 with TRBJ1-1; TRBD1 matches at 9 bases. The CDR3 coding sequence is TGTGCCAGCAGCCGTACAGGGGGCACTGAAGCTCTCTTT. It is translated as CASSRTGGTEALF.